Following are 32 T cell receptor beta chains from one sample sequenced in a study of T cells in Graves' hyperthyroidism and ophthalmopathy. What was amplified from RNA transcripts were TCR beta CDR3 regions. TCR CDR3 regions were first amplified by RT-PCR with HTBI primers. In TCRdb, the multiplex PCR reads were re-called with MiXCR into one record per CDR3 protein. The data contain more than 350,000 distinct CDR3 sequences, roughly 17% of them seen just once; the ten biggest clones take up around a third. Sequenced sample: blood. These receptors were obtained from a woman in her 30s with Graves' hyperthyroidism that later progressed to Graves' ophthalmopathy.

The table lists this clonotype with many counts. V gene TRBV27 combines with J gene TRBJ2-7; TRBD1 agrees at 11 bases. The CDR3 contains 17 residues. J was trimmed by 2 bases and V by 4 bases; bases with no gene match: 10. In germline, CDR1 is MNHEY, CDR2 SMNVEV (reference sequence). Written as DNA, the CDR3 is TGTGCCAGCAGTTCCTACAACTGGGACAGGGGGGCCTACGAGCAGTACTTC. The encoded protein is CASSSYNWDRGAYEQYF.

This clonotype appeared many times. The rearrangement uses TRBV7-9 and TRBJ2-1, with TRBD2 matching 10 bases. The V segment lost 6 bases and the J segment 8 bases; nucleotides outside the gene matches: 16. Germline CDR1 reads SEHNR; CDR2 reads FQNEAQ (reference sequence). The CDR3 contains 17 residues. The CDR3 region is CASRPMMDGTSVYEQFF. The CDR3, as DNA: TGTGCCAGCAGACCGATGATGGACGGGACTAGCGTATATGAGCAGTTCTTC.

This clonotype was recorded at least ten times. The chain is built from TRBV6-1 and TRBJ2-2, with D possibly matching TRBD1 (7 bases). V lost 5 bases and J 2 bases, leaving 15 bases between the germline ends. CDR1 MNHNS and CDR2 SASEGT come from the germline V gene. The CDR3 covers 16 residues. The CDR3 nucleotides read TGTGCCAGCAGTCAGGGGGGTGGGGGCAACACCGGGGAGCTGTTTTTT. It specifies CASSQGGGGNTGELFF.

Note on this clonotype: Sequence at one end of the junction differs from germline and may be a read error. The rearrangement joins TRBV24-1 to TRBJ2-3; 12 bases line up with TRBD2. Looked up from germline, CDR1 is KGHDR and CDR2 is SFDVKD. The CDR3 extends over 16 amino acids. CDR3 sequence reads: CSTSPGLAGHTDTQYF. The CDR3, as DNA: TGTTCCACCAGTCCAGGACTAGCGGGGCACACAGATACGCAGTATTTT.

The V and J genes are TRBV20-1 and TRBJ2-3; D possibly matches TRBD1 or TRBD2 (5 bases each). Germline V gene lookup returns CDR1 DFQATT and CDR2 SNEGSKA (reference sequence). CDR3 length: 15 residues. Trimming removed 3 bases at V and 6 bases at J, with 19 bases between. The CDR3 spells CSARASRDVLDTQYF. The CDR3 region has the DNA TGCAGTGCTAGGGCCTCACGGGACGTTTTGGATACGCAGTATTTT.

This clonotype has a handful of counts. The CDR3 sequence: CASSSGDRALSGGYTF. Here the CDR3 DNA reads TGTGCCAGCAGCTCCGGCGACAGGGCCCTTTCAGGTGGCTACACCTTC. The chain joins TRBV7-8 to TRBJ1-2, with 7 bases aligning to TRBD1. Germline values: CDR1 SGHVS, CDR2 FQNEAQ. There are 16 residues in the CDR3. V lost 4 bases to trimming and J lost 7 bases; unmatched junction nucleotides: 15. Full variable domain (remainder filled in from reference TRBV7-8 and TRBJ1-2): GAGVSQSPRYKVAKRGQDVALRCDPISGHVSLFWYQQALGQGPEFLTYFQNEAQLDKSGLPSDRFFAERPEGSVSTLKIQRTQQEDSAVYLCASSSGDRALSGGYTFGSGTRLTVV.

This clonotype was recorded at least ten times. The CDR3 nucleotides are TGTGCCAGCAGTATGGACATAAGCCTAGCGGGGTCTGGGCGCTCCTACAATGAGCAGTTCTTC. Protein sequence: CASSMDISLAGSGRSYNEQFF. This chain connects TRBV28 to TRBJ2-1, with TRBD2 matching over 9 bases. The V gene's germline CDR1 is MDHEN and CDR2 SYDVKM. CDR3 length: 21 residues. The V segment lost 5 bases and the J segment 0 bases; nucleotides outside the gene matches: 20.

This clonotype appeared many times. The chain couples TRBV7-9 to TRBJ2-5, with a weak D call TRBD1 (6 bases). The CDR3 length is 15 residues. Looked up from germline, CDR1 is SEHNR and CDR2 is FQNEAQ (reference sequence). Trimming took off 3 bases at V and 4 bases at J, with 15 bases between the two ends. The CDR3 spells CASSFGGDGRETQYF. CDR3 DNA: TGTGCCAGCAGCTTTGGGGGCGATGGGAGAGAGACCCAGTACTTC. Variable domain in full (rest from reference TRBV7-9 and TRBJ2-5): DTGVSQNPRHKITKRGQNVTFRCDPISEHNRLYWYRQTLGQGPEFLTYFQNEAQLEKSRLLSDRFSAERPKGSFSTLEIQRTEQGDSAMYLCASSFGGDGRETQYFGPGTRLLVL.

This clonotype came up a few times. The CDR3 region has the DNA TGTGCCAGCAGCTTTTCAATTCGGTTTTCTTTCACTGAAGCTTTCTTT. Translated, it gives CASSFSIRFSFTEAFF. The chain is built from TRBV5-6 and TRBJ1-1, with unresolved D. CDR3 length: 16 amino acids. Germline V gives CDR1 SGHDT, CDR2 YYEEEE. Trimming shortened V by 2 bases and J by 4 bases, and 18 bases separated the two germline ends.

The rearrangement uses TRBV20-1 and TRBJ2-1, with TRBD2 matching over 13 bases. The CDR3 contains 18 residues. V was pared by 6 bases and J by 0 bases, with 11 bases of the junction left unmatched. Germline assignment: CDR1 DFQATT and CDR2 SNEGSKA (reference sequence). CDR3 region: CSAEPPTSGRSSYNEQFF. The CDR3 DNA reads as TGCAGTGCGGAACCTCCGACTAGCGGGAGGAGCTCCTACAATGAGCAGTTCTTC.

J is TRBJ2-7 and V is TRBV2; 12 nucleotides agree with TRBD2. Germline V lookup: CDR1 SNHLY, CDR2 FYNNEI. CDR3 size: 15 residues. J gave up 3 bases and V 6 bases, and 6 bases lay outside the gene matches. CDR3 amino acids: CASRAGLAGSYEQYF. The CDR3 DNA sequence: TGTGCCAGCAGGGCCGGACTAGCGGGGAGCTACGAGCAGTACTTC.

This clonotype was observed at least ten times. The CDR3 protein is CATSTSGELNQPQHF. In nucleotides, the CDR3 is TGTGCCACCAGCACCTCCGGGGAACTCAATCAGCCCCAGCATTTT. The rearrangement links TRBV15 to TRBJ1-5; D unresolved. Germline loops: CDR1 LNHNV, CDR2 YYDKDF (reference sequence). V was shortened by 4 bases and J by 3 bases, with 13 bases between the two germline ends. This CDR3 spans 15 amino acids.

This clonotype appeared a single time. The chain links TRBV12-3 or TRBV12-4 to TRBJ1-5; tentatively, D is TRBD1 (5 bases). Trimming pared 4 bases from V and 3 bases from J, leaving 13 bases between. CDR3 length equals 15 residues. CDR3 DNA: TGTGCCAGCAGTTACGAGGGGTTGATCAATCAGCCCCAGCATTTT. Protein product: CASSYEGLINQPQHF.

The chain couples TRBV5-1 to TRBJ2-7, with 8 bases that match TRBD2. The CDR3 runs 14 residues. Germline assignment: CDR1 SGHRS and CDR2 YFSETQ. V was clipped by 3 bases and J by 2 bases; unmatched bases: 4. DNA for the CDR3: TGCGCCAGCAGCTCCGGACTAGCCCCCTACGAGCAGTACTTC. This sequence encodes CASSSGLAPYEQYF.

The chain is built from TRBV19 and TRBJ2-2; D is uncertain. Deletions cut 3 bases from V and 4 bases from J, with 6 bases between. CDR1 is LNHDA and CDR2 is SQIVND in the germline V gene (reference sequence). CDR3 length equals 13 residues. CDR3: CASSILVTGELFF. The CDR3 bases are TGTGCCAGTAGTATCTTGGTCACCGGGGAGCTGTTTTTT.

A few counts support this clonotype. V usage is TRBV14 and J usage is TRBJ2-7, with a tentative D call TRBD2 (5 bases). V dropped 1 base and J dropped 5 bases, with 12 bases sitting between them. Looked up from germline, CDR1 is SGHDN and CDR2 is FVKESK. CDR3 length equals 14 residues. CDR3 bases: TGTGCCAGCAGCCAAGCGAGGGAACGCCACGAGCAGTACTTC. Encoded protein: CASSQARERHEQYF.

This clonotype was observed many times. The chain combines TRBV5-1 with TRBJ2-1; TRBD2 aligns across 8 bases. The ends lost 0 bases at V and 5 bases at J; junction bases unmatched: 4. The CDR3 loop spans 15 amino acids. Germline CDR1 is SGHRS and CDR2 is YFSETQ. CDR3: CASSLGSGGHNEQFF. CDR3 in DNA: TGCGCCAGCAGCTTGGGCAGCGGGGGACACAATGAGCAGTTCTTC.

The chain links TRBV3-1 to TRBJ2-3, with D possibly matching TRBD2 (6 bases). Germline CDR1 and CDR2: LGHDT and YNNKEL (reference sequence). The CDR3 sequence is 13 residues long. The V and J ends lost 4 bases and 8 bases respectively, with 13 bases between them. CDR3 loop: CASSPEDGGTQYF. The CDR3 DNA is TGTGCCAGCAGCCCGGAGGACGGGGGTACGCAGTATTTT.

Comment on this clonotype: This may stem from a read error, because a much larger clone lies one nucleotide away. This sequence joins TRBV11-3 and TRBJ2-7; D perhaps matches TRBD2 (6 bases). The DNA end lines up better with TRBJ2-1; the J call may be wrong. In germline, CDR1 is SGHNT, CDR2 YENEEA. This CDR3 has 13 amino acids. CDR3 protein: CASSSRESYEQFF. CDR3 nucleotide sequence: TGTGCCAGCAGCAGCCGGGAGTCCTACGAGCAGTTCTTC.

This clonotype came up a few times. This chain uses TRBV28 with TRBJ1-5; D is perhaps TRBD1 (6 bases). Germline CDR1 reads MDHEN; CDR2 reads SYDVKM. V lost 8 bases and J lost 1, with 24 bases in between. The length of the CDR3 is 18 residues. CDR3 bases: TGTGCCAGCGGCTTTCGGAGGGGGGGGCCTACGAGCAATCAGCCCCAGCATTTT. This sequence encodes CASGFRRGGPTSNQPQHF.

Only a few counts were recorded for this clonotype. This sequence joins TRBV30 and TRBJ2-7; 10 positions agree with TRBD1. Germline CDR1 GTSNPN, CDR2 SVGIG (reference sequence). Trimming cost V 5 bases and J 1 base; bases outside gene matches: 14. This CDR3 is 17 amino acids long. The DNA of the CDR3 is TGTGCCTGGTCCTCGGTGTCCGGGACAGGGGTTTCCTACGAGCAGTACTTC. It yields the protein CAWSSVSGTGVSYEQYF. Full variable domain (remainder filled in from reference TRBV30 and TRBJ2-7): SQTIHQWPATLVQPVGSPLSLECTVEGTSNPNLYWYRQAAGRGLQLLFYSVGIGQISSEVPQNLSASRPQDRQFILSSKKLLLSDSGFYLCAWSSVSGTGVSYEQYFGPGTRLTVT.

Many counts were recorded for this clonotype. V and J are TRBV27 and TRBJ1-4, with a possible D match to TRBD1 (5 bases). CDR1 is MNHEY and CDR2 is SMNVEV in the germline V gene (reference sequence). The CDR3 is made up of 15 amino acids. Trimming shortened V by 1 base and J by 9 bases, and 15 bases separated the two germline ends. The CDR3, as DNA: TGTGCCAGCAGTTTATATGGGGGACCCCGCCAAAAACTGTTTTTT. Amino acid sequence: CASSLYGGPRQKLFF. The complete variable domain, with remaining parts taken from reference TRBV27 and TRBJ1-4, reads EAQVTQNPRYLITVTGKKLTVTCSQNMNHEYMSWYRQDPGLGLRQIYYSMNVEVTDKGDVPEGYKVSRKEKRNFPLILESPSPNQTSLYFCASSLYGGPRQKLFFGSGTQLSVL.

This clonotype was seen only a few times. The rearrangement links TRBV3-1 to TRBJ2-7; 10 positions agree with TRBD1. This CDR3 contains 15 residues. J gave up 3 bases and V 6 bases, and 8 bases lay outside the gene matches. Per germline, CDR1 LGHDT and CDR2 YNNKEL (reference sequence). The CDR3 DNA sequence: TGTGCCAGCAGGGGGCCGGGACAGGGGATCTACGAGCAGTACTTC. Translated, it gives CASRGPGQGIYEQYF.

This clonotype was counted only a few times. The CDR3 DNA reads TGCGCCAGCAGTGCCTCGGGCTCCTACAATGAGCAGTTCTTC. This encodes CASSASGSYNEQFF. V usage is TRBV10-1 and J usage is TRBJ2-1; no clear D gene. The CDR3 sequence is 14 residues long. V lost 4 bases to trimming and J lost 0 bases, with 7 bases between them. Germline values: CDR1 WNHNN, CDR2 SYGVQD (reference sequence).

The chain has TRBV4-3 and TRBJ1-1, with 8 nucleotides matching TRBD1. Germline CDR1 reads LGHNA; CDR2 reads YSLEER. With 4 bases clipped from V and 7 bases from J, the junction kept 8 bases outside the gene matches. This CDR3 has 14 amino acids. CDR3 in DNA: TGCGCCAGCAGCCCGCGGACAGGGAGTTATGAAGCTTTCTTT. Amino acids: CASSPRTGSYEAFF.

This clonotype was found many times. The chain employs TRBV30 and TRBJ2-2; 10 nucleotides match TRBD1. The CDR3 contains 15 residues. The trim removed 2 bases at V and 3 bases at J, leaving 3 bases unmatched. Germline V lookup: CDR1 GTSNPN, CDR2 SVGIG (reference sequence). The chain's CDR3 is CAWSTTGGYTGELFF. The CDR3 nucleotides are TGTGCCTGGAGTACGACAGGGGGCTACACCGGGGAGCTGTTTTTT.

CDR3 coding DNA: TGTGCCAGCTACCGGACGGTTAGCACTGAAGCTTTCTTT. It yields the protein CASYRTVSTEAFF. This chain links TRBV25-1 with TRBJ1-1; no firm D call. V was pared by 8 bases and J by 4 bases, with 14 bases between. In germline, CDR1 is MGHDK, CDR2 SYGVNS. The CDR3 is 13 amino acids.

This chain's CDR3 is CASSGKLAGEDEQFF. CDR3 nucleotides: TGTGCCAGCAGCGGAAAACTAGCGGGAGAGGATGAGCAGTTCTTC. The chain employs TRBV11-2 and TRBJ2-1; 11 nucleotides agree with TRBD2. Germline V lookup: CDR1 SGHAT, CDR2 FQNNGV. This CDR3 spans 15 amino acids. After removal of 5 bases from V and 8 bases from J, the junction contained 8 bases not matched to a gene.

In nucleotides, the CDR3 is TGTGCCACCAGTGATTTGCAGGGTAGCGGGAGTTCCTACAATGAGCAGTTCTTC. Protein sequence: CATSDLQGSGSSYNEQFF. The V gene is TRBV24-1, the J gene TRBJ2-1; TRBD2 agrees at 9 bases. V lost 0 bases, J lost 1 base, and 6 bases stayed unmatched. The CDR3 has 18 residues. The germline V gene encodes CDR1 KGHDR and CDR2 SFDVKD.

This clonotype has at least ten counts. Its ends do not fully match the called genes, so a read error is possible. The gene calls are TRBV3-1 and TRBJ2-5, with 8 nucleotides matching TRBD1. Looked up from germline, CDR1 is LGHDT and CDR2 is YNNKEL (reference sequence). The CDR3 loop spans 15 amino acids. The CDR3 DNA reads as TGTGCCAGCAGCCCAGGGGGCGTTTCCGGGACACCTAAAGACTTC. Its translation: CASSPGGVSGTPKDF.

This clonotype was found a few times. The CDR3 spells CSARDEGVAYEQYF. The CDR3, as DNA: TGCAGTGCTAGAGATGAGGGAGTTGCCTACGAGCAGTACTTC. This sequence joins TRBV20-1 and TRBJ2-7, with a tentative D call TRBD2 (5 bases). Looked up from germline, CDR1 is DFQATT and CDR2 is SNEGSKA (reference sequence). Trimming took 0 bases from V and 2 from J, leaving 11 bases between them. The CDR3 contains 14 residues.

The chain couples TRBV13 to TRBJ2-7; 10 positions match TRBD2. Looked up from germline, CDR1 is PRHDT and CDR2 is FYEKMQ (reference sequence). The trim removed 3 bases at V and 5 bases at J, leaving 4 bases unmatched. This CDR3 is 14 amino acids long. For the CDR3, the DNA is TGTGCCAGCAGCTTTGGAGCGGGAGGGAACGAGCAGTACTTC. This sequence encodes CASSFGAGGNEQYF.